This T cell receptor beta chain was found in a study of Ad26.COV2.S vaccination and SARS-CoV-2 variants. Study details: Once or twice, 56 days apart, Ad26.COV2.S was delivered intramuscularly.

Points from the study as a whole: TCR breadth and depth analyses may have underestimated total T cell responses. Considerable breadth of spike-specific CD8+ and CD4+ T cell responses has reportedly been documented following vaccination.

TCRdb's table, derived via immunoSEQ multiplex PCR, lists solely in-frame clones and lacks some. The profile shows hundreds of thousands of clones, roughly 90% of them singletons. Comment on this clone: The target antigen is unknown. The sample carries other DNA sequences with the same CDR3.

As to treatment: approximately 18 received Ad26.COV2.S at low or high dose, single or two shots; about 5 received placebo; per-sample allocation not given. Collection of the samples took place on day 63 after the first injection of vaccine or placebo. Per the germline V gene, CDR1 is SGHTA and CDR2 is FQGNSA. V was pared by 5 bases and J by 6 bases, with 6 bases of the junction left unmatched. There are 14 residues in the CDR3. The sequencing here drew on peripheral blood, taken in a trial of Ad26.COV2.S vaccine versus placebo. The clonotype originates from a person aged 18-60 years who received the Ad26.COV2.S COVID-19 vaccine or a placebo. V and J are TRBV7-2 and TRBJ1-5; 8 bases are shared with TRBD1. CDR3 sequence (DNA): TGTGCCAGCAGCCCTGACAGGGGAGGTCAGCCCCAGCATTTT. This codes for CASSPDRGGQPQHF.